The 4 T cell receptor beta chains below were found in one sample sequenced in a study of blood T cell repertoires in COVID-19. Using immunoSEQ multiplex PCR, the repertoire was profiled, and TCRdb retains in-frame clones only, with some absent. Of about 74,000 clones listed, approximately 86% are singletons. Sequenced input: peripheral blood. The source is a woman of 80 years or more with acute or convalescent COVID-19.

The chain employs TRBV4-1 and TRBJ2-5; possible D gene TRBD2, 6 bases. The CDR3 is made up of 14 amino acids. V was shortened by 1 base and J by 5 bases, with 11 bases between the two germline ends. Germline CDR1 MGHRA, CDR2 YSYEKL. The DNA of the CDR3 is TGCGCCAGCAGCCAAGTTCGGGGGAGGGAGACCCAGTACTTC. Amino acids: CASSQVRGRETQYF.

This sequence joins TRBV29-1 and TRBJ2-2; 7 bases are a match to TRBD2. Trimming took 2 bases from V and 6 from J; bases not matched to a gene: 6. CDR1 is SQVTM, CDR2 ANQGSEA, per germline. The CDR3 loop spans 14 amino acids. CDR3 in amino acids: CSVETGRLAGELFF. CDR3 coding DNA: TGCAGCGTTGAAACCGGGAGGCTGGCCGGGGAGCTGTTTTTT.

This clone appeared a single time. The rearrangement links TRBV10-3 to TRBJ2-1; TRBD2 aligns across 13 bases. Germline CDR1 reads ENHRY; CDR2 reads SYGVKD. V was pared by 10 bases and J by 5 bases, with 11 bases of the junction left unmatched. The CDR3 contains 16 residues. Written as DNA, the CDR3 is TGTGCCACCACTAGCGGGGGGGTGAGGGGTAACAATGAGCAGTTCTTC. It translates to CATTSGGVRGNNEQFF.

J is TRBJ2-7 and V is TRBV28, with D possibly being TRBD2 (7 bases). V lost 10 bases, J lost 3 bases, and 16 bases lay in between. The CDR3 contains 13 residues. CDR1 is MDHEN, CDR2 SYDVKM, per germline. The CDR3 DNA sequence: TGTGCCATCGGTCGGGGGGCCAACTACGAGCAGTACTTC. As protein: CAIGRGANYEQYF.